This TCR beta chain emerged from a study of radiotherapy plus CTLA-4 blockade in lung cancer (dated 2018 in TCRdb). As for the study more broadly: Objective responses were observed in about a sixth of enrolled patients, and disease control was achieved in approximately 32%. What the study reported, not specific to this receptor: The strongest predictors of response, as reported, were early dynamic changes in blood T cell clones along with a rise in serum interferon-beta after radiation. After treatment with radiotherapy and ipilimumab, TCR clones that originated in tumors expanded in peripheral blood.

In this study, focal radiation therapy paired with CTLA-4 blockade (ipilimumab) was tested in patients who had chemo-refractory metastatic non-small-cell lung cancer. The method behind the library was the immunoSEQ multiplex PCR assay. The immuneACCESS repertoire file appears here via TCRdb, limited to in-frame rearrangements. These files lack a portion of the clones; in checked studies, under half of the deficit traces to unresolved V genes, and the cause of the others is not known. For this sample there are 25,000 to 40,000 clones; 70% appear just once. 3.5% to 4.5% of the sample belongs to the ten largest clones. The CDR1 and CDR2 encoded by the germline V gene are SQVTM and ANQGSEA. Including the terminal cysteine and phenylalanine, the CDR3 comprises 16 residues. The DNA shown is the 48-base CDR3, in frame from base 1. Compared with germline, V lacks 5 bases and J lacks 6 bases; bases without a gene match: 14.

This clone was seen only a few times. It has no known antigen specificity. The record has no base qualities; no much larger clone is one base away. This sample comprised peripheral blood, obtained from a patient treated with radiotherapy plus ipilimumab. The sequence derives from a human donor with non-small cell lung cancer who had stable disease on radiotherapy plus ipilimumab. The V and J genes are TRBV29-1 and TRBJ2-1; 9 bases in between match TRBD2. The CDR3 region: CSVRGTASTSGNEQFF. The DNA reads as follows: TGCAGCGTTAGGGGGACAGCCTCGACTAGCGGCAATGAGCAGTTCTTC.